Presented here are 21 T cell receptor beta chains from one specimen sequenced in a study of T cell responses to AZD1222 COVID-19 vaccine. The table came from immunoSEQ multiplex PCR; TCRdb's copy has only in-frame clones and leaves some out. The table lists some 180,000 clones, approximately 91% of them singletons. Sequences were derived from peripheral blood, sampled 28 days after the second AZD1222 dose. The receptors originated from an adult who received the AZD1222 COVID-19 vaccine.

This chain joins TRBV7-9 and TRBJ2-2; 7 bases agree with TRBD1. From germline, CDR1 is SEHNR and CDR2 FQNEAQ (reference sequence). V lost 5 bases to trimming and J lost 4 bases; unmatched junction nucleotides: 10. The CDR3 covers 16 residues. The CDR3 DNA reads as TGTGCCAGCAGCACGCTGGAACAGGGGTTCACCGGGGAGCTGTTTTTT. This translates into CASSTLEQGFTGELFF.

The CDR3 region has the DNA TGTGCCAGCAGTGTTACTAGCGGGTACACAGATACGCAGTATTTT. This sequence encodes CASSVTSGYTDTQYF. The chain recombines TRBV6-4 with TRBJ2-3; 9 bases line up with TRBD2. Germline lookup yields CDR1 MRHNA and CDR2 SNTAGT. V lost 4 bases to trimming and J lost 2 bases; unmatched junction nucleotides: 4. This CDR3 is built from 15 residues.

The chain carries TRBV14 and TRBJ2-5, with 12 bases that match TRBD2. Germline CDR1 and CDR2: SGHDN and FVKESK. This CDR3 spans 12 amino acids. With 4 bases clipped from V and 10 bases from J, the junction kept 1 base outside the gene matches. The CDR3 region has the DNA TGTGCCAGCAGCCGACTAGCGGGGGACCAGTACTTC. It is translated as CASSRLAGDQYF.

The chain is built from TRBV5-1 and TRBJ1-4; D is unresolved. Trimming cost V 1 base and J 4 bases, with 17 bases left between them. The CDR3 extends over 17 amino acids. The germline V gene encodes CDR1 SGHRS and CDR2 YFSETQ. The CDR3 DNA sequence: TGCGCCAGCAGCTTGTCGGGCAGTTTGGGTCGTAATGAAAAACTGTTTTTT. Encoded protein: CASSLSGSLGRNEKLFF.

The genes are TRBV5-1 and TRBJ2-3; D is unresolved. This CDR3 has 12 amino acids. With 6 bases removed from V and 4 bases from J, the gap between germline ends came to 9 bases. CDR1 is SGHRS, CDR2 YFSETQ, per germline. This CDR3 reads CASKVGADTQYF. The CDR3 bases are TGCGCCAGCAAAGTCGGTGCAGATACGCAGTATTTT.

The rearrangement joins TRBV4-2 to TRBJ2-2, with a tentative D call TRBD2 (5 bases). V lost 0 bases and J lost 6, with 8 bases in between. Germline V gives CDR1 LGHNA, CDR2 YNFKEQ. This CDR3 has 14 residues. CDR3 region: CASSQDWGAGELFF. Here the CDR3 DNA reads TGTGCCAGCAGCCAAGATTGGGGAGCCGGGGAGCTGTTTTTT.

This chain's CDR3 is CASSATPPSSYNSPLHF. CDR3 in DNA: TGTGCCAGCAGTGCCACCCCACCGAGCTCCTATAATTCACCCCTCCACTTT. The chain uses TRBV2 and TRBJ1-6; no reliable D call. The CDR3 sequence is 17 residues long. V lost 4 bases to trimming and J lost 0 bases, with 13 bases between them. Per germline, CDR1 SNHLY and CDR2 FYNNEI.

J is TRBJ1-1 and V is TRBV24-1; D remains ambiguous. The CDR3 is 13 residues long. V was clipped by 5 bases and J by 4 bases, with 10 bases between them. The germline V gene encodes CDR1 KGHDR and CDR2 SFDVKD. This chain's CDR3 is CATSVKGTTEAFF. CDR3 nucleotide sequence: TGTGCCACCAGTGTAAAGGGCACCACTGAAGCTTTCTTT.

This rearrangement joins TRBV5-8 to TRBJ2-2; possibly TRBD1 for D (6 bases). Germline CDR1 is SGHTS and CDR2 is YDEGEE. This CDR3 has 17 amino acids. V dropped 4 bases and J dropped 0 bases, with 16 bases sitting between them. The CDR3 DNA follows: TGTGCCAGCAGCCACCGGGACACCTACGCGAACACCGGGGAGCTGTTTTTT. This sequence encodes CASSHRDTYANTGELFF.

This clone was seen a single time. This chain's CDR3 is CASSQERGTGSYNEQFF. In DNA, the CDR3 is TGCGCCAGCAGCCAAGAGAGAGGGACAGGGTCCTACAATGAGCAGTTCTTC. The chain couples TRBV4-1 to TRBJ2-1; 9 nucleotides line up with TRBD1. From germline, CDR1 is MGHRA and CDR2 YSYEKL. This CDR3 is 17 amino acids long. The V gene end was trimmed by 0 bases and the J gene end by 1 base; junction bases not matched to a gene: 4.

V usage is TRBV30 and J usage is TRBJ2-5, with 8 bases aligning to TRBD1. V trimming: 2 bases; J trimming: 9 bases; junction bases outside the gene matches: 8. Germline assignment: CDR1 GTSNPN and CDR2 SVGIG (reference sequence). The CDR3 spans 13 residues. CDR3 protein: CAWSPLDRAPQYF. The CDR3 coding sequence is TGTGCCTGGAGTCCTCTGGACAGGGCCCCCCAGTACTTC.

V gene TRBV7-9 combines with J gene TRBJ2-5; D is ambiguous. The J call may be in error: the DNA end matches TRBJ2-7 better. This CDR3 has 10 amino acids. Germline assignment: CDR1 SEHNR and CDR2 FQNEAQ (reference sequence). CDR3 sequence: CATNTYEQYF. In DNA form, the CDR3 reads TGTGCCACCAATACCTACGAGCAGTACTTC.

This clone has a single count. CDR3 residues: CANRVGLNSPLHF. The CDR3 nucleotides read TGTGCCAACCGAGTGGGCCTTAATTCACCCCTCCACTTT. The chain carries TRBV30 and TRBJ1-6; D is uncertain. Germline V gene data show CDR1 as GTSNPN and CDR2 as SVGIG (reference sequence). Trimming cost V 8 bases and J 6 bases, with 14 bases left between them. This CDR3 has 13 amino acids.

This chain joins TRBV29-1 and TRBJ2-5, with TRBD1 as a possible D gene (6 bases). V lost 7 bases to trimming and J lost 4 bases, with 13 bases between them. Germline loops: CDR1 SQVTM, CDR2 ANQGSEA. The CDR3 has 12 amino acids. This chain's CDR3 is CSATGSRETQYF. The CDR3 DNA follows: TGCAGCGCTACAGGGTCGCGAGAGACCCAGTACTTC. Full variable domain (missing parts from reference TRBV29-1 and TRBJ2-5): SAVISQKPSRDICQRGTSLTIQCQVDSQVTMMFWYRQQPGQSLTLIATANQGSEATYESGFVIDKFPISRPNLTFSTLTVSNMSPEDSSIYLCSATGSRETQYFGPGTRLLVL.

The genes are TRBV9 and TRBJ1-5, with 9 bases matching TRBD1. Losses at the gene ends were 0 bases for V and 5 bases for J; bases not matched to a gene: 3. This CDR3 is 15 amino acids long. Germline assignment: CDR1 SGDLS and CDR2 YYNGEE. The CDR3 region is CASSVGQGVDQPQHF. The DNA for the CDR3 is TGTGCCAGCAGCGTAGGACAGGGGGTCGATCAGCCCCAGCATTTT.

To note about this clone: This sample also contains other DNA sequences that code for the same CDR3. The chain has TRBV5-4 and TRBJ2-7; 9 positions agree with TRBD1. Germline V gene sequence: CDR1 SGHNT, CDR2 YYREEE (reference sequence). The J segment lost 1 base and the V segment lost 5 bases, leaving 1 base of the junction unmatched. The CDR3 runs to 13 residues. The CDR3 sequence is CASRDRGSYEQYF. The CDR3 nucleotides read TGTGCCAGCAGGGACAGGGGATCCTACGAGCAGTACTTC.

The genes are TRBV5-1 and TRBJ1-4, with D tentatively TRBD1 (5 bases). Germline loops: CDR1 SGHRS, CDR2 YFSETQ. The CDR3 consists of 14 residues. Trimming took off 2 bases at V and 8 bases at J, with 13 bases between the two ends. CDR3 residues: CASSLRGEQEKLFF. The CDR3 nucleotides are TGCGCCAGCAGCTTACGAGGGGAACAGGAAAAACTGTTTTTT.

The V call is TRBV7-2, the J call TRBJ1-1, with a weak D call TRBD1 (6 bases). The ends were cut back, 4 bases at V and 3 bases at J, with 9 bases in the middle. The CDR3 is 13 residues long. The V gene's germline CDR1 is SGHTA and CDR2 FQGNSA. CDR3: CASSSAGDTEAFF. CDR3 nucleotides: TGTGCCAGCAGCTCAGCAGGGGACACTGAAGCTTTCTTT.

V usage is TRBV7-8 and J usage is TRBJ2-1; possibly TRBD2 for D (6 bases). V shed 1 base and J shed 6 bases, with 16 bases lying between them. Germline V lookup: CDR1 SGHVS, CDR2 FQNEAQ. This CDR3 region has 16 residues. CDR3 sequence: CASSLELAGSGNEQFF. Here the CDR3 DNA reads TGTGCCAGCAGCTTAGAGTTGGCGGGATCCGGCAATGAGCAGTTCTTC.

The chain links TRBV18 to TRBJ1-3; D not resolved. Germline V CDR1 and CDR2: KGHSH, LQKENI. Trimming shortened V by 3 bases and J by 2 bases, and 20 bases separated the two germline ends. This CDR3 is built from 18 residues. CDR3: CASSPDGSGNVPGNTIYF. In DNA, the CDR3 is TGTGCCAGCTCACCTGATGGTTCCGGGAATGTCCCTGGAAACACCATATATTTT.

The rearrangement joins TRBV7-3 to TRBJ1-1; D ambiguous. This CDR3 is built from 13 residues. From germline, CDR1 is SGHTA and CDR2 FQGTGA. The V gene lost 2 bases and the J gene lost 5 bases, with 9 bases spanning the gap. CDR3 amino acids: CASSLATWTEAFF. DNA of the CDR3: TGTGCCAGCAGCTTAGCCACTTGGACTGAAGCTTTCTTT.